The 26 T cell receptor beta chains below were found in one sample sequenced in a study of T cells in localized non-small cell lung cancer. Clones were sequenced by immunoSEQ multiplex PCR, and TCRdb holds only the in-frame ones, with some missing. The sample yields about 52,000 clones, 86% seen once. The sequenced sample was peripheral blood, obtained before any cancer treatment. These receptors all come from a male donor at least 60 years old with stage III squamous cell lung carcinoma.

This rearrangement joins TRBV10-3 to TRBJ2-1; D may be TRBD1 (6 bases). The CDR3 runs to 15 residues. Germline lookup yields CDR1 ENHRY and CDR2 SYGVKD. Between the trimmed V and J ends, which lost 5 bases and 1 base, there was a span of 12 bases. This CDR3 is CAISLPQGSYNEQFF. CDR3 sequence (DNA): TGTGCCATCAGTCTACCTCAGGGGTCCTACAATGAGCAGTTCTTC.

This chain uses TRBV6-5 with TRBJ1-2; D uncertain. This CDR3 comprises 13 residues. Per the germline V gene, CDR1 is MNHEY and CDR2 is SVGAGI. The V end was cut by 4 bases, the J end by 0 bases, with 6 bases between. The CDR3 loop is CASSLGSNYGYTF. In DNA form, the CDR3 reads TGTGCCAGCAGTTTAGGGTCTAACTATGGCTACACCTTC.

The chain recombines TRBV30 with TRBJ1-2, with a tentative D call TRBD1 (5 bases). Germline-derived CDR1 and CDR2 are GTSNPN and SVGIG (reference sequence). With 0 bases removed from V and 2 bases from J, the gap between germline ends came to 10 bases. The CDR3 loop spans 14 amino acids. The chain's CDR3 is CAWSVHRKNYGYTF. As DNA, the CDR3 is TGTGCCTGGAGTGTACACAGGAAGAACTATGGCTACACCTTC.

The chain has TRBV7-8 and TRBJ1-3; no clear D. The CDR3 extends over 18 amino acids. V was shortened by 1 base and J by 3 bases, with 19 bases between the two germline ends. The germline CDR1 and CDR2 sequences are SGHVS and FQNEAQ. CDR3 DNA: TGTGCCAGCAGCTTAGGCCGACTGGGGAAATTGGGTGGAAACACCATATATTTT. Translated: CASSLGRLGKLGGNTIYF. The full variable domain, completed using reference TRBV7-8 and TRBJ1-3, is GAGVSQSPRYKVAKRGQDVALRCDPISGHVSLFWYQQALGQGPEFLTYFQNEAQLDKSGLPSDRFFAERPEGSVSTLKIQRTQQEDSAVYLCASSLGRLGKLGGNTIYFGEGSWLTVV.

This chain links TRBV19 with TRBJ2-7, with no clear D. The CDR3 length is 13 residues. From germline, CDR1 is LNHDA and CDR2 SQIVND (reference sequence). Trimming removed 0 bases at V and 3 bases at J, with 6 bases between. The CDR3 nucleotides are TGTGCCAGTAGTATAGAATTGGGCTACGAGCAGTACTTC. As protein: CASSIELGYEQYF.

This chain uses TRBV9 with TRBJ2-7, with D unresolved. V was trimmed by 0 bases and J by 3 bases, leaving 10 bases between them. This CDR3 is 14 amino acids long. Germline CDR1 reads SGDLS; CDR2 reads YYNGEE. The DNA of the CDR3 is TGTGCCAGCAGCGTAGGTGTCCAGATCTACGAGCAGTACTTC. Encoded protein: CASSVGVQIYEQYF.

V is TRBV5-1 and J is TRBJ2-7, with TRBD1 identical over 9 bases. The length of the CDR3 is 18 residues. Germline V gene sequence: CDR1 SGHRS, CDR2 YFSETQ. V gave up 4 bases and J gave up 3 bases; unmatched junction bases: 17. CDR3 residues: CASSPRGQGGTNHYEQYF. The CDR3 nucleotides read TGCGCCAGCAGCCCCCGGGGACAGGGCGGGACTAACCACTACGAGCAGTACTTC.

The chain is built from TRBV7-2 and TRBJ1-2; a weak D match, TRBD1 (5 bases). CDR1 SGHTA and CDR2 FQGNSA come from the germline V gene. The CDR3 covers 14 residues. The ends were cut back, 3 bases at V and 4 bases at J, with 12 bases in the middle. Written as DNA, the CDR3 is TGTGCCAGCAGCTTTGGAGGACATTTCTATGGCTACACCTTC. Its protein is CASSFGGHFYGYTF.

In its sample, this clone was seen once. This chain joins TRBV19 and TRBJ1-5, with 8 bases that match TRBD1. With V trimmed by 6 bases and J by 6 bases, 7 bases remained unmatched. Germline lookup yields CDR1 LNHDA and CDR2 SQIVND (reference sequence). CDR3 size: 14 residues. The CDR3 protein is CASSLGQGIQPQHF. In nucleotides, the CDR3 is TGTGCCAGTAGCCTAGGACAGGGAATTCAGCCCCAGCATTTT.

The gene calls are TRBV6-5 and TRBJ2-5, with 7 bases lining up with TRBD1. V lost 7 bases to trimming and J lost 5 bases; unmatched junction nucleotides: 13. The CDR3 runs 15 residues. The germline gives CDR1 MNHEY, CDR2 SVGAGI. CDR3 protein: CASTSPGQPWETQYF. CDR3 bases: TGTGCCAGCACCTCGCCGGGACAGCCCTGGGAGACCCAGTACTTC.

The rearrangement links TRBV30 to TRBJ2-7, with D perhaps TRBD1 or TRBD2 (6 bases each). Germline CDR1 GTSNPN, CDR2 SVGIG (reference sequence). V was cut by 4 bases and J by 0 bases, with 16 bases left in between. The CDR3 extends over 15 amino acids. The CDR3 DNA is TGTGCCTGGACCCGCCCGGGGGCCCTCTCCTACGAGCAGTACTTC. This sequence encodes CAWTRPGALSYEQYF.

This clone was recorded a few times. The chain links TRBV7-7 to TRBJ1-1, with 7 bases lining up with TRBD1. CDR3 length: 13 residues. Germline CDR1 reads SSHAT; CDR2 reads FNYEAQ (reference sequence). With 4 bases clipped from V and 11 bases from J, the junction kept 10 bases outside the gene matches. The CDR3 loop reads CASSSRTGGKAFF. In DNA, the CDR3 is TGTGCCAGCAGCTCCCGGACAGGAGGGAAGGCTTTCTTT.

This chain links TRBV7-9 with TRBJ2-5; D might be TRBD2 (7 bases). Trimming took 3 bases from V and 4 from J, leaving 15 bases between them. Germline CDR1 is SEHNR and CDR2 is FQNEAQ (reference sequence). This CDR3 is 15 amino acids long. The CDR3 here is CASSFDTGRGETQYF. CDR3 sequence (DNA): TGTGCCAGCAGCTTCGATACAGGGAGGGGAGAGACCCAGTACTTC.

The V call is TRBV7-2, the J call TRBJ2-1; D is uncertain. Trimming took 1 base from V and 7 from J, leaving 11 bases between them. The CDR3 length is 14 residues. CDR1 and CDR2 from the germline V gene are SGHTA and FQGNSA. The CDR3 DNA reads as TGTGCCAGCAGCTTAGGGGCCGCCAGGAATGAGCAGTTCTTC. Translating gives CASSLGAARNEQFF.

This clone was counted only a few times. The rearrangement uses TRBV27 and TRBJ1-2; 9 bases map to TRBD1. There are 14 residues in the CDR3. The germline CDR1 and CDR2 sequences are MNHEY and SMNVEV (reference sequence). V gave up 6 bases and J gave up 0 bases; unmatched junction bases: 2. The CDR3 DNA is TGTGCCAGCAGCCGACAGGGGGCTAACTATGGCTACACCTTC. This sequence encodes CASSRQGANYGYTF.

The gene calls are TRBV6-1 and TRBJ2-2; 7 nucleotides line up with TRBD1. This CDR3 spans 15 amino acids. Germline CDR1 and CDR2: MNHNS and SASEGT. V trimming: 6 bases; J trimming: 1 base; junction bases outside the gene matches: 5. CDR3 in DNA: TGTGCCAGCAGGTCGCGACAGGGGAACACCGGGGAGCTGTTTTTT. It encodes CASRSRQGNTGELFF.

The CDR3 here is CASSLGLGSVYGYTF. CDR3 bases: TGTGCCAGCAGCTTAGGTTTGGGCTCAGTCTATGGCTACACCTTC. V gene TRBV7-2 combines with J gene TRBJ1-2; D ambiguous. The length of the CDR3 is 15 residues. Germline values: CDR1 SGHTA, CDR2 FQGNSA. Trimming removed 1 base at V and 4 bases at J, with 13 bases between.

This sequence joins TRBV7-9 and TRBJ2-5; D gene uncertain. Germline CDR1 SEHNR, CDR2 FQNEAQ (reference sequence). This CDR3 has 10 amino acids. Trimming left V 5 bases short and J 5 bases short, with 3 bases between. The DNA of the CDR3 is TGTGCCAGCAGCGGGGAGACCCAGTACTTC. Encoded protein: CASSGETQYF.

The V call is TRBV5-4, the J call TRBJ2-5; D is ambiguous. This CDR3 is 11 amino acids long. Germline V gene lookup returns CDR1 SGHNT and CDR2 YYREEE (reference sequence). V was shortened by 3 bases and J by 1 base, with 1 base between the two germline ends. The CDR3 sequence is CASSSQETQYF. Here the CDR3 DNA reads TGTGCCAGCAGCTCCCAAGAGACCCAGTACTTC.

The rearrangement uses TRBV7-6 and TRBJ1-2, with D hard to call. Germline values: CDR1 SGHVS, CDR2 FNYEAQ. The CDR3 loop spans 12 amino acids. V dropped 2 bases and J dropped 1 base, with 2 bases sitting between them. CDR3 protein: CASSLYNYGYTF. The CDR3 nucleotides are TGTGCCAGCAGCTTATATAACTATGGCTACACCTTC.

The rearrangement joins TRBV6-5 to TRBJ2-3, with 7 bases matching TRBD1. CDR3 length: 14 amino acids. The ends lost 6 bases at V and 2 bases at J; junction bases unmatched: 5. Germline CDR1 MNHEY, CDR2 SVGAGI. This chain's CDR3 is CASRGDRVTDTQYF. In DNA form, the CDR3 reads TGTGCCAGCAGGGGGGACAGAGTCACAGATACGCAGTATTTT.

V gene TRBV10-2 combines with J gene TRBJ2-7; 9 bases align to TRBD1. J was trimmed by 2 bases and V by 6 bases; bases with no gene match: 2. The germline V gene has CDR1 WSHSY and CDR2 SAAADI. The CDR3 sequence is 13 residues long. This chain's CDR3 is CASRGDRAYEQYF. The CDR3 DNA is TGCGCCAGCAGGGGGGACAGGGCCTACGAGCAGTACTTC.

The V and J genes are TRBV28 and TRBJ2-7; D is uncertain. The CDR3 length is 12 residues. With 5 bases removed from V and 2 bases from J, the gap between germline ends came to 7 bases. Per the germline V gene, CDR1 is MDHEN and CDR2 is SYDVKM. The CDR3, as DNA: TGTGCCAGCAGTACCCGACCCTACGAGCAGTACTTC. This codes for CASSTRPYEQYF. Full variable domain (missing parts from reference TRBV28 and TRBJ2-7): DVKVTQSSRYLVKRTGEKVFLECVQDMDHENMFWYRQDPGLGLRLIYFSYDVKMKEKGDIPEGYSVSREKKERFSLILESASTNQTSMYLCASSTRPYEQYFGPGTRLTVT.

The chain combines TRBV5-1 with TRBJ2-3, with 7 nucleotides matching TRBD2. V shed 2 bases and J 0 bases; nucleotides not matched to a gene: 3. The CDR3 loop spans 15 amino acids. Germline V gene sequence: CDR1 SGHRS, CDR2 YFSETQ. The CDR3 spells CASSLAGLSTDTQYF. CDR3 DNA: TGCGCCAGCAGCTTAGCGGGGCTGAGCACAGATACGCAGTATTTT.

The chain links TRBV29-1 to TRBJ2-4, with 12 bases identical to TRBD1. CDR1 SQVTM and CDR2 ANQGSEA come from the germline V gene. The ends lost 6 bases at V and 3 bases at J; junction bases unmatched: 3. This CDR3 is built from 14 residues. The CDR3, as DNA: TGCAGCGTCGGGACAGGGGGCATCAAAAACATTCAGTACTTC. This sequence encodes CSVGTGGIKNIQYF.

This sequence joins TRBV2 and TRBJ1-5; TRBD1 agrees at 8 bases. The J segment lost 8 bases and the V segment lost 7 bases, leaving 4 bases of the junction unmatched. Germline CDR1 is SNHLY and CDR2 is FYNNEI. The CDR3 consists of 12 residues. The CDR3: CASTTGVEPQHF. CDR3 DNA sequence: TGTGCCAGCACGACAGGGGTAGAGCCCCAGCATTTT.